This record looks at one T cell receptor (beta chain) sequence and its context. Its target is unknown. Other nucleotide sequences in the sample specify the same CDR3. The entry originates in a study of CD8+ T cells in alopecia areata. Across the study: Treatment of the treated patients consisted of oral tofacitinib, 5 to 10 mg twice daily. The study, taken as a whole, reports: Clonality in lesional scalp, especially alopecia totalis/universalis, exceeded that of normal scalp. Researchers reported that TCR sharing among patients proved less clear than in mice, possibly HLA-linked.

V trimming: 4 bases; J trimming: 4 bases; junction bases outside the gene matches: 1. The germline gives CDR1 SGHVS, CDR2 FNYEAQ. CDR3 size: 12 residues. Researchers gathered lesional scalp punch biopsies and peripheral blood from patients with alopecia areata. Once RNA had been extracted, it was reverse transcribed into cDNA to act as the sequencing template. The data were produced by immunoSEQ multiplex PCR, yet TCRdb's version contains in-frame clones alone and is incomplete. The repertoire consists of around 250,000 clones, with 65% to 70% occurring once and the leading ten covering around 1.2%. The chain uses TRBV7-6 and TRBJ2-7; TRBD1 matches at 7 bases. Sequencing was performed on CD4+ T cells sorted from blood, taken at week 0. The TCR sequence derives from a human donor with alopecia areata. The CDR3 loop is CASSSDRYEQYF. The CDR3 DNA reads as TGTGCCAGCAGCTCGGACAGGTACGAGCAGTACTTC.